A single sample is the source of the 28 T cell receptor beta chains below, sequenced in a study of blood T cells in healthy people across ages. The use of a sample-barcoded 5' primer and a J-beta primer mix characterized a second PCR of roughly 6 to 12 cycles. Via MiXCR, TCRdb re-called the 5' RACE reads, giving one row per CDR3 protein. Of 1.5 million to 2 million distinct CDR3 sequences detected, approximately 50% appear once; the ten largest clones hold approximately 2%. The sequencing input was blood. The receptors come from a middle-aged woman in good health.

The CDR3 is CASSFVGWYGYTF. The CDR3 nucleotides read TGTGCCAGCAGTTTTGTGGGTTGGTATGGCTACACCTTC. The chain uses TRBV28 and TRBJ1-2; the D is unclear. This CDR3 has 13 residues. V lost 3 bases and J 5 bases, leaving 10 bases between the germline ends. CDR1 is MDHEN, CDR2 SYDVKM, per germline.

This clonotype was seen once. This sequence joins TRBV20-1 and TRBJ2-5, with TRBD2 matching over 12 bases. The trim removed 5 bases at V and 4 bases at J, leaving 5 bases unmatched. Germline V gives CDR1 DFQATT, CDR2 SNEGSKA (reference sequence). The CDR3 has 14 residues. The CDR3 coding sequence is TGCAGTGCTCTAGCGGGGGGGCAGAGAGAGACCCAGTACTTC. Translated, it gives CSALAGGQRETQYF.

This clonotype was counted between two and nine times. V is TRBV27 and J is TRBJ2-5; 10 bases are a match to TRBD1. With 4 bases clipped from V and 3 bases from J, the junction kept 11 bases outside the gene matches. The CDR3 sequence is 17 residues long. In germline, CDR1 is MNHEY, CDR2 SMNVEV (reference sequence). CDR3 sequence (DNA): TGTGCCAGCAGTTCACAACTGACAGGGGGCCATGAAGAGACCCAGTACTTC. As protein: CASSSQLTGGHEETQYF.

The gene calls are TRBV15 and TRBJ2-4; D gene ambiguous. The DNA end is more similar to TRBJ2-7, so the J call may be wrong. CDR3 size: 14 residues. Germline CDR1 and CDR2: LNHNV and YYDKDF (reference sequence). CDR3 protein: CATSSSVFPYEQYF. As DNA, the CDR3 is TGTGCCACCAGCAGTTCGGTTTTTCCCTACGAGCAGTACTTC.

The J gene is TRBJ2-3, the V gene TRBV27; 15 nucleotides agree with TRBD2. This CDR3 has 15 residues. J was trimmed by 5 bases and V by 4 bases; bases with no gene match: 1. Germline V lookup: CDR1 MNHEY, CDR2 SMNVEV (reference sequence). CDR3 amino acids: CASSSGLAGGDTQYF. The DNA of the CDR3 is TGTGCCAGCAGTTCGGGACTAGCGGGAGGAGATACGCAGTATTTT.

The chain links TRBV29-1 to TRBJ1-2; weak D call: TRBD1 (5 bases). The CDR3 extends over 14 amino acids. Germline values: CDR1 SQVTM, CDR2 ANQGSEA. V was cut by 6 bases and J by 0 bases, with 14 bases left in between. CDR3 nucleotides: TGCAGCGTCCCGCACTCCAGGGCTAACTATGGCTACACCTTC. Its translation: CSVPHSRANYGYTF.

The rearrangement joins TRBV11-2 to TRBJ2-1; the match to TRBD2 covers 12 bases. Per germline, CDR1 SGHAT and CDR2 FQNNGV. The CDR3 runs to 17 residues. Trimming cost V 2 bases and J 4 bases; bases outside gene matches: 6. CDR3 in DNA: TGTGCCAGCAGCTTATTTCGGACTAGCGGGGCTTACAATGAGCAGTTCTTC. It is translated as CASSLFRTSGAYNEQFF.

The V and J genes are TRBV6-4 and TRBJ1-6; unclear D gene. The germline V gene has CDR1 MRHNA and CDR2 SNTAGT. Trimming pared 0 bases from V and 6 bases from J, leaving 3 bases between. The CDR3 sequence is 13 residues long. The CDR3 spells CASSDSANSPLHF. In DNA, the CDR3 is TGTGCCAGCAGTGACTCGGCTAATTCACCCCTCCACTTT.

Only a few counts were recorded for this clonotype. This chain connects TRBV5-1 to TRBJ2-1, with 15 nucleotides matching TRBD2. Losses at the gene ends were 5 bases for V and 6 bases for J; bases not matched to a gene: 3. Per germline, CDR1 SGHRS and CDR2 YFSETQ. CDR3 length equals 15 residues. The CDR3 nucleotides are TGCGCCAGCAGTACGGGACTAGCGGGGGGCAATGAGCAGTTCTTC. This codes for CASSTGLAGGNEQFF. The full variable domain, rest sourced from reference TRBV5-1 and TRBJ2-1, is KAGVTQTPRYLIKTRGQQVTLSCSPISGHRSVSWYQQTPGQGLQFLFEYFSETQRNKGNFPGRFSGRQFSNSRSEMNVSTLELGDSALYLCASSTGLAGGNEQFFGPGTRLTVL.

This clonotype occurred a few times. The V and J genes are TRBV28 and TRBJ2-3; D is uncertain. Germline CDR1 and CDR2: MDHEN and SYDVKM. V lost 5 bases and J 4 bases, leaving 16 bases between the germline ends. This CDR3 contains 15 residues. In nucleotides, the CDR3 is TGTGCCAGCAGTGGGGTTGTGGGCAACGCAGATACGCAGTATTTT. Protein: CASSGVVGNADTQYF.

This sequence joins TRBV6-5 and TRBJ1-6; TRBD1 is a possible D gene (6 bases). The CDR3 length is 15 residues. With 2 bases removed from V and 7 bases from J, the gap between germline ends came to 12 bases. CDR1 is MNHEY, CDR2 SVGAGI, per germline. CDR3 bases: TGTGCCAGCAGTTACGCCGGCAGGGGAAATTCACCCCTCCACTTT. It is translated as CASSYAGRGNSPLHF.

The rearrangement links TRBV7-2 to TRBJ2-5; D is perhaps TRBD1 (5 bases). Looked up from germline, CDR1 is SGHTA and CDR2 is FQGNSA. V was trimmed by 2 bases and J by 2 bases, leaving 12 bases between them. CDR3 length: 15 amino acids. The CDR3 region has the DNA TGTGCCAGCAGCTTATTTTCGGCAGGGCAAGAGACCCAGTACTTC. It translates to CASSLFSAGQETQYF.

Concerning this clonotype itself: The junction departs from germline at one end; a sequencing error may be responsible. The rearrangement uses TRBV4-1 and TRBJ2-7; the D gene could be TRBD1 or TRBD2 (5 bases each). This CDR3 contains 15 residues. Germline-derived CDR1 and CDR2 are MGHRA and YSYEKL. The CDR3 reads CASSERQRESYERYF. For the CDR3, the DNA is TGCGCCAGCAGCGAAAGACAGAGGGAGTCCTACGAGCGGTACTTC.

This clonotype was detected only once. V is TRBV6-1 and J is TRBJ2-3, with TRBD2 matching 13 bases. The CDR3 loop spans 19 amino acids. The V gene end was trimmed by 6 bases and the J gene end by 4 bases; junction bases not matched to a gene: 16. From germline, CDR1 is MNHNS and CDR2 SASEGT. CDR3 DNA sequence: TGTGCCAGCAGGGTACTAGCGGGGGGGCTCGTAGGAGTGGCAGATACGCAGTATTTT. This sequence encodes CASRVLAGGLVGVADTQYF.

The CDR3 bases are TGCGCCAGCAGCTCTGGTTATAATTTAAAGAGCTCTGGGGCCAACGTCCTGACTTTC. Encoded protein: CASSSGYNLKSSGANVLTF. The chain employs TRBV5-1 and TRBJ2-6; no definite D call. V shed 3 bases and J shed 0 bases, with 19 bases lying between them. CDR3 length equals 19 residues. Germline CDR1 reads SGHRS; CDR2 reads YFSETQ.

The chain uses TRBV7-9 and TRBJ2-4, with D possibly matching TRBD2 (7 bases). Trimming took 1 base from V and 1 from J, leaving 14 bases between them. The germline V gene encodes CDR1 SEHNR and CDR2 FQNEAQ (reference sequence). This CDR3 contains 17 residues. The CDR3 DNA is TGTGCCAGCAGCTTAGACCGGGGGGCGCGGGCCAAAAACATTCAGTACTTC. Residues: CASSLDRGARAKNIQYF.

This clonotype was seen a handful of times. The rearrangement links TRBV4-2 to TRBJ2-1; 12 nucleotides agree with TRBD2. This CDR3 spans 17 amino acids. Germline trimming cut 0 bases from V and 7 bases from J; bases unmatched to any gene: 7. Germline-derived CDR1 and CDR2 are LGHNA and YNFKEQ. CDR3 amino acids: CASSQDLAGGPFNEQFF. CDR3 nucleotides: TGTGCCAGCAGCCAAGATCTAGCGGGGGGGCCGTTTAATGAGCAGTTCTTC.

Only one count was recorded for this clonotype. The rearrangement links TRBV7-2 to TRBJ2-5; D is perhaps TRBD2 (6 bases). The ends were cut back, 5 bases at V and 0 bases at J, with 19 bases in the middle. CDR3 length: 17 residues. The V gene's germline CDR1 is SGHTA and CDR2 FQGNSA. The CDR3 region is CASSPRGAGAYQETQYF. CDR3 in DNA: TGTGCCAGCAGCCCACGGGGAGCGGGTGCGTACCAAGAGACCCAGTACTTC. The full variable domain, with the rest looked up from reference TRBV7-2 and TRBJ2-5, is GAGVSQSPSNKVTEKGKDVELRCDPISGHTALYWYRQSLGQGLEFLIYFQGNSAPDKSGLPSDRFSAERTGGSVSTLTIQRTQQEDSAVYLCASSPRGAGAYQETQYFGPGTRLLVL.

The CDR3 reads CASRERTAYGYTF. DNA for the CDR3: TGTGCCAGCAGGGAACGGACAGCTTATGGCTACACCTTC. The chain employs TRBV27 and TRBJ1-2; a possible D gene is TRBD1 (6 bases). Trimming shortened V by 6 bases and J by 5 bases, and 13 bases separated the two germline ends. Germline loops: CDR1 MNHEY, CDR2 SMNVEV (reference sequence). This CDR3 region has 13 residues.

This clonotype was seen a few times. This chain joins TRBV7-2 and TRBJ2-4, with TRBD2 as a possible D gene (5 bases). This CDR3 is built from 14 residues. V was trimmed by 1 base and J by 3 bases, leaving 7 bases between them. Per germline, CDR1 SGHTA and CDR2 FQGNSA. The DNA for the CDR3 is TGTGCCAGCAGCTTAGGGGAGTTCAAAAACATTCAGTACTTC. The encoded protein is CASSLGEFKNIQYF.

This clonotype showed up just a few times. The genes are TRBV9 and TRBJ1-6; tentatively, D is TRBD1 (5 bases). The germline CDR1 and CDR2 sequences are SGDLS and YYNGEE. CDR3 length equals 14 residues. Between the trimmed V and J ends, which lost 5 bases and 5 bases, there was a span of 11 bases. The CDR3 DNA reads as TGTGCCAGCAGTGTGACGGGGGATAATTCACCCCTCCACTTT. Its translation is CASSVTGDNSPLHF.

This clonotype appeared many times. This chain joins TRBV7-2 and TRBJ2-7, with 8 bases fitting TRBD2. Germline V lookup: CDR1 SGHTA, CDR2 FQGNSA. The CDR3 runs to 14 residues. Losses at the gene ends were 6 bases for V and 1 base for J; bases not matched to a gene: 5. The CDR3 region has the DNA TGTGCCAGCAGTTCGGGAGGGTTTTCCTACGAGCAGTACTTC. Translating it yields CASSSGGFSYEQYF.

Only one count was recorded for this clonotype. The V and J genes are TRBV7-2 and TRBJ2-7, with a weak D call TRBD1 (6 bases). The CDR3 is 15 amino acids. Germline lookup yields CDR1 SGHTA and CDR2 FQGNSA. V shed 4 bases and J shed 7 bases, with 20 bases lying between them. In DNA form, the CDR3 reads TGTGCCAGCAGCTACGACAGGCAGTCCTACAATGAGCAGTACTTC. Its translation is CASSYDRQSYNEQYF.

The chain joins TRBV6-1 to TRBJ2-3; D is perhaps TRBD1 (5 bases). This CDR3 is built from 14 residues. Germline V gene data show CDR1 as MNHNS and CDR2 as SASEGT. V was cut by 1 base and J by 4 bases, with 9 bases left in between. The CDR3 nucleotides read TGTGCCAGCAGTGAAGGGGGCCGGTCAGATACGCAGTATTTT. Protein: CASSEGGRSDTQYF.

The chain links TRBV6-5 to TRBJ2-1; a possible D gene is TRBD1 (5 bases). CDR3 length equals 17 residues. Trimming took off 2 bases at V and 0 bases at J, with 14 bases between the two ends. Germline values: CDR1 MNHEY, CDR2 SVGAGI. The chain's CDR3 is CASSYGGGAGSYNEQFF. The CDR3 nucleotides read TGTGCCAGCAGTTACGGCGGTGGGGCCGGCTCCTACAATGAGCAGTTCTTC.

The rearrangement joins TRBV29-1 to TRBJ1-2; D remains ambiguous. The CDR3 is 15 residues long. The germline V gene encodes CDR1 SQVTM and CDR2 ANQGSEA. Trimming pared 0 bases from V and 1 base from J, leaving 12 bases between. The CDR3, as DNA: TGCAGCGTTGAAGACTGGGGAGAGGGTAACTATGGCTACACCTTC. Translating gives CSVEDWGEGNYGYTF.

This clonotype was seen only a few times. The chain recombines TRBV20-1 with TRBJ2-5; no clear D. The CDR3 has 13 residues. CDR1 is DFQATT and CDR2 is SNEGSKA in the germline V gene (reference sequence). V gave up 6 bases and J gave up 2 bases, with 13 bases separating them. The CDR3 DNA follows: TGCAGTGCCTACCATAGGAATCAAGAGACCCAGTACTTC. Amino acid sequence: CSAYHRNQETQYF.

The rearrangement joins TRBV6-5 to TRBJ2-5, with D perhaps given as TRBD1 or TRBD2 (6 bases each). The end of the DNA fits TRBJ2-1 better, so the J call may be wrong. The CDR3 has 12 amino acids. Germline V gives CDR1 MNHEY, CDR2 SVGAGI. The CDR3 coding sequence is TGTGCCAGCAGTTATGAGGGGGGTGGGCAGTTCTTC. Amino acid sequence: CASSYEGGGQFF.